Detailed here is one T cell receptor beta chain. The V end was cut by 5 bases, the J end by 4 bases, with 14 bases between. Germline CDR1 reads SGHTA; CDR2 reads FQGTGA. The CDR3 is made up of 14 amino acids. For TCRbeta, the library was prepared with unique molecular identifiers. TCRdb fed the PCR reads into MiXCR, producing one record per CDR3 protein. The sample has some 72,000 distinct CDR3 sequences, around 6.6% seen once. This sample was included in a study of T-cell reconstitution after alpha-beta-depleted transplantation in children. This receptor was obtained from a human donor who donated a stem cell graft to a child with acute lymphoblastic leukemia. The V and J genes are TRBV7-3 and TRBJ2-5; no clear D gene. Sequencing used PBMCs from the stem cell graft donor, obtained from the stem cell graft. The CDR3, as DNA: TGTGCCAGCAGCCGAGGCGCCGGCGGAGAGACCCAGTACTTC. Protein product: CASSRGAGGETQYF.